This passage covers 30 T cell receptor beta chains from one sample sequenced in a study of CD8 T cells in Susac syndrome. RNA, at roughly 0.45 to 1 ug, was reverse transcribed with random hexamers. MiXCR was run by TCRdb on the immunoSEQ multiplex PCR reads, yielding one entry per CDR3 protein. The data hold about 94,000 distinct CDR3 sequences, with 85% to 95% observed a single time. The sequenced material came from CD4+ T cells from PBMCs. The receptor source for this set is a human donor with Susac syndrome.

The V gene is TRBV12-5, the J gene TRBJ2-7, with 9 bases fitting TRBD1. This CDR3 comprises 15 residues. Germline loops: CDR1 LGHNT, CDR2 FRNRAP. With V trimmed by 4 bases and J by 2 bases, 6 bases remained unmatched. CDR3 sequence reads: CASGSPTGGPYEQYF. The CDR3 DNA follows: TGTGCTAGTGGTTCCCCGACAGGGGGTCCCTACGAGCAGTACTTC.

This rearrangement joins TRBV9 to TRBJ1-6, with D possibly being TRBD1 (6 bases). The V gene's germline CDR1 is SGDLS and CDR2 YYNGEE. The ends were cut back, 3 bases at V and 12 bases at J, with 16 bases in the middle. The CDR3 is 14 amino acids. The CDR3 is CASSGGRGAQPLHF. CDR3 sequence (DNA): TGTGCCAGCAGCGGTGGCAGGGGCGCACAACCCCTCCACTTT.

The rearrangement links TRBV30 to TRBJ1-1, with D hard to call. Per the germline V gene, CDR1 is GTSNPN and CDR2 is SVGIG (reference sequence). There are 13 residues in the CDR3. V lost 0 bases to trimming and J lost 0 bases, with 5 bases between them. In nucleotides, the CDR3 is TGTGCCTGGAGTGTACTTATGAACACTGAAGCTTTCTTT. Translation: CAWSVLMNTEAFF.

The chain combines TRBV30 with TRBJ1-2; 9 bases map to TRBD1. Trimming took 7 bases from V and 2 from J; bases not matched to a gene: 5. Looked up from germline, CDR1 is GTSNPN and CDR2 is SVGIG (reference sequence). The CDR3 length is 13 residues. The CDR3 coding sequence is TGTGCCTTTCACAGGGGGCAGAACTATGGCTACACCTTC. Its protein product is CAFHRGQNYGYTF.

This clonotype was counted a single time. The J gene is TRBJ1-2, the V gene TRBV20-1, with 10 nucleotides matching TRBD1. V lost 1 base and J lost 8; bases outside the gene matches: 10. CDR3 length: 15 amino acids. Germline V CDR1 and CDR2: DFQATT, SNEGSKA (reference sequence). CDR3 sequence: CSARAVRQGAVGYTF. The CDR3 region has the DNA TGCAGTGCTAGAGCTGTACGACAGGGGGCTGTCGGCTACACCTTC.

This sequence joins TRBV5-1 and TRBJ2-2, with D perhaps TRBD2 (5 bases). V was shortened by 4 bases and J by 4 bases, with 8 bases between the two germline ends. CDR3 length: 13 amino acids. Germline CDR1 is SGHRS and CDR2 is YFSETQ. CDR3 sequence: CASSHGVTGELFF. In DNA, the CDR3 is TGCGCCAGCAGCCACGGGGTCACCGGGGAGCTGTTTTTT. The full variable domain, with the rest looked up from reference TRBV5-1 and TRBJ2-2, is KAGVTQTPRYLIKTRGQQVTLSCSPISGHRSVSWYQQTPGQGLQFLFEYFSETQRNKGNFPGRFSGRQFSNSRSEMNVSTLELGDSALYLCASSHGVTGELFFGEGSRLTVL.

The CDR3 protein is CSASLGNTIYF. The CDR3 DNA follows: TGCAGCGCCTCCCTGGGAAACACCATATATTTT. The V gene is TRBV29-1, the J gene TRBJ1-3; the D is unclear. With 7 bases removed from V and 4 bases from J, the gap between germline ends came to 8 bases. This CDR3 is 11 amino acids long. Germline V gene data show CDR1 as SQVTM and CDR2 as ANQGSEA. Supplemented by reference TRBV29-1 and TRBJ1-3, the full variable domain reads SAVISQKPSRDICQRGTSLTIQCQVDSQVTMMFWYRQQPGQSLTLIATANQGSEATYESGFVIDKFPISRPNLTFSTLTVSNMSPEDSSIYLCSASLGNTIYFGEGSWLTVV.

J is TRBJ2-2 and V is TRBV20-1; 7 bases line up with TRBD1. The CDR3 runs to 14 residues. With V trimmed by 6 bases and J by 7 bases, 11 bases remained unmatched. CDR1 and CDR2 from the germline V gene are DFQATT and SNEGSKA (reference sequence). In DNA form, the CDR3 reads TGCAGTGCAAGAACAGGGGAGCCCTTCGGGGAGCTGTTTTTT. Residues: CSARTGEPFGELFF.

CDR3 sequence reads: CASSPRTGGQETQYF. DNA of the CDR3: TGTGCCAGCAGTCCTAGGACAGGGGGGCAAGAGACCCAGTACTTC. The V and J genes are TRBV12-3 or TRBV12-4 and TRBJ2-5; 10 bases fit TRBD1. V lost 5 bases, J lost 2 bases, and 5 bases stayed unmatched. The CDR3 sequence is 15 residues long.

The CDR3 DNA reads TGTGCCAGTTCCCTATTCACAGGGGTCGAGCAGTACTTC. Encoded protein: CASSLFTGVEQYF. The V gene is TRBV19, the J gene TRBJ2-7, with 7 bases that match TRBD1. V gave up 8 bases and J gave up 6 bases; unmatched junction bases: 10. Per germline, CDR1 LNHDA and CDR2 SQIVND (reference sequence). There are 13 residues in the CDR3.

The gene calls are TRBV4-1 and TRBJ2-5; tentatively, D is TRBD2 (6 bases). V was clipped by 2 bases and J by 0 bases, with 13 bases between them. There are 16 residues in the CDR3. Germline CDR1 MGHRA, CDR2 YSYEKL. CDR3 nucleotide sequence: TGCGCCAGCAGCCAAATTGCGCGGGGCAACCAAGAGACCCAGTACTTC. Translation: CASSQIARGNQETQYF.

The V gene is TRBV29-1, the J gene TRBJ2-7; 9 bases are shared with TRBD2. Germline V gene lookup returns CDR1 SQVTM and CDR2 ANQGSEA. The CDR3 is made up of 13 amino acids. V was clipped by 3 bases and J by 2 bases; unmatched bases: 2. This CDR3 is CSVETSGAYEQYF. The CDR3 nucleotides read TGCAGCGTTGAGACTAGCGGCGCCTACGAGCAGTACTTC.

Here the CDR3 reads CASSLDLGDTQYF. CDR3 coding DNA: TGTGCCAGCAGTCTGGACCTTGGGGATACGCAGTATTTT. The chain carries TRBV2 and TRBJ2-3; no definite D call. CDR1 SNHLY and CDR2 FYNNEI come from the germline V gene. There are 13 residues in the CDR3. The V and J ends lost 5 bases and 6 bases respectively, with 12 bases between them. Using reference TRBV2 and TRBJ2-3 for the parts outside the CDR3, the full variable domain is EPEVTQTPSHQVTQMGQEVILRCVPISNHLYFYWYRQILGQKVEFLVSFYNNEISEKSEIFDDQFSVERPDGSNFTLKIRSTKLEDSAMYFCASSLDLGDTQYFGPGTRLTVL.

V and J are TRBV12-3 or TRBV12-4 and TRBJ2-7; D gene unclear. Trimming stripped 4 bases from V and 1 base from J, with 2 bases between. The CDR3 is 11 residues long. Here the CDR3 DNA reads TGTGCCAGCAGTTCGTCCTACGAGCAGTACTTC. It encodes CASSSSYEQYF.

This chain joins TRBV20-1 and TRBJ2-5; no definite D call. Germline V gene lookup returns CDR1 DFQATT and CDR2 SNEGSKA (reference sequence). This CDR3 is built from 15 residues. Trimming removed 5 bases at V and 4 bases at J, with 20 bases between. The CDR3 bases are TGCAGTGCTTCAAGGGAAACGAACCCCAGAGAGACCCAGTACTTC. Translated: CSASRETNPRETQYF.

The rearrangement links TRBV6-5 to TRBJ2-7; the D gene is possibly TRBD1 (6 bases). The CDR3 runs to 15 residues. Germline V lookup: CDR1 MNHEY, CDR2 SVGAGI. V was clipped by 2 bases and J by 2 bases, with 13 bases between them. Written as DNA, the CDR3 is TGTGCCAGCAGTTACACCTGGACAGAGCCCTACGAGCAGTACTTC. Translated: CASSYTWTEPYEQYF.

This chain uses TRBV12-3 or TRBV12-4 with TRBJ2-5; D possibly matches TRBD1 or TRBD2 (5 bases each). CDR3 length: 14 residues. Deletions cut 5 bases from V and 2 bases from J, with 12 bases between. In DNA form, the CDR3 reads TGTGCCAGCAGTCCGGGGCCAGGTCAAGAGACCCAGTACTTC. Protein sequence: CASSPGPGQETQYF.

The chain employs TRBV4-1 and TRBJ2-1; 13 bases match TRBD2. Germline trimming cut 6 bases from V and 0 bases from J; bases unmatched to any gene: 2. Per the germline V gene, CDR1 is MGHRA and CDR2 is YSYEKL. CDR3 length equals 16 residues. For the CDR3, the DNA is TGCGCCAGCAGACGGACTAGCGGGGGCTCCTACAATGAGCAGTTCTTC. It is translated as CASRRTSGGSYNEQFF.

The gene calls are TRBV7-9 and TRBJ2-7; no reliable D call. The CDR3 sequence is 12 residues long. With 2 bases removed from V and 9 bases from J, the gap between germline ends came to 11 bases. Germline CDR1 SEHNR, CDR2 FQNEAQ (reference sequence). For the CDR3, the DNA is TGTGCCAGCAGCTTACCTCTACGAGGGCAGTACTTC. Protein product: CASSLPLRGQYF.

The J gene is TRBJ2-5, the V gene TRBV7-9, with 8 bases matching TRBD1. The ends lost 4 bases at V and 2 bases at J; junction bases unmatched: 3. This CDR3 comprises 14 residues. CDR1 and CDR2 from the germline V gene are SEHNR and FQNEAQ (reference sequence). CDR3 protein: CASSYDRGQETQYF. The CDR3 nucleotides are TGTGCCAGCAGCTACGACAGGGGTCAAGAGACCCAGTACTTC.

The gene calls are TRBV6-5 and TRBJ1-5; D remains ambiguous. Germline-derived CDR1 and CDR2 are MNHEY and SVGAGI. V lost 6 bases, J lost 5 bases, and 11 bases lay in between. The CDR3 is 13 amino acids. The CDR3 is CASSSRADQPQHF. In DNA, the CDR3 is TGTGCCAGCAGCTCAAGGGCCGATCAGCCCCAGCATTTT.

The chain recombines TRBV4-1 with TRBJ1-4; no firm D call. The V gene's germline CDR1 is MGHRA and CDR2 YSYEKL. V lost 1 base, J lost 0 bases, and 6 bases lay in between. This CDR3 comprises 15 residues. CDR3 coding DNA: TGCGCCAGCAGCCAAGGAAGAACAACTAATGAAAAACTGTTTTTT. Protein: CASSQGRTTNEKLFF.

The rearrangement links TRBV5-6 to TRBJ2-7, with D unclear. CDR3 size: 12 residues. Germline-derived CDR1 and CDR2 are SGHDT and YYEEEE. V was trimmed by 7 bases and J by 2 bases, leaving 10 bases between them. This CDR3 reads CASSESPYEQYF. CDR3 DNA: TGTGCCAGCTCCGAATCCCCCTACGAGCAGTACTTC.

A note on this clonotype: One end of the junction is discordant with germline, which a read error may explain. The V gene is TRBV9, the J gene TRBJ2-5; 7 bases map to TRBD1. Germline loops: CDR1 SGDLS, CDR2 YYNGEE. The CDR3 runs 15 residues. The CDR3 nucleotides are TGTGCCAGCAGCGGACAGGGAATAGGCCAACAGACCCAGTACTTC. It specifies CASSGQGIGQQTQYF.

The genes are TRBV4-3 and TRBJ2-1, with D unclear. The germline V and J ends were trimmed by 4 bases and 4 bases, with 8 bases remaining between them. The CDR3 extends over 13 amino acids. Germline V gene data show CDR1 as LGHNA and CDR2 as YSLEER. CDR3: CASSLRRYNEQFF. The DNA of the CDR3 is TGCGCCAGCAGCCTTCGAAGGTACAATGAGCAGTTCTTC.

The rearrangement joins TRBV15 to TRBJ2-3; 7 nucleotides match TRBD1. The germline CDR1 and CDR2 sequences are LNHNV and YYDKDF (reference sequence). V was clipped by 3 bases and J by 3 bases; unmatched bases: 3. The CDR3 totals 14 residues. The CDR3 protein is CATSSGTVTDTQYF. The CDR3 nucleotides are TGTGCCACCAGCAGCGGGACAGTTACAGATACGCAGTATTTT.

The CDR3 region is CASSLLAGTDTQYF. The CDR3 coding sequence is TGCGCCAGCAGCTTACTAGCGGGCACAGATACGCAGTATTTT. The rearrangement joins TRBV5-1 to TRBJ2-3; 8 nucleotides line up with TRBD2. V dropped 2 bases and J dropped 1; count of bases not matched to a gene: 0. The CDR3 runs 14 residues. Germline loops: CDR1 SGHRS, CDR2 YFSETQ. The full variable domain, completed using reference TRBV5-1 and TRBJ2-3, is KAGVTQTPRYLIKTRGQQVTLSCSPISGHRSVSWYQQTPGQGLQFLFEYFSETQRNKGNFPGRFSGRQFSNSRSEMNVSTLELGDSALYLCASSLLAGTDTQYFGPGTRLTVL.

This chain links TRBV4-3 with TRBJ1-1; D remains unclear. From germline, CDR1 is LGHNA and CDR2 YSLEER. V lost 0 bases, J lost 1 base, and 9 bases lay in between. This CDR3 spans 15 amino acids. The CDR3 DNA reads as TGCGCCAGCAGCCAAGAGCCCTCCGGGAACACTGAAGCTTTCTTT. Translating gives CASSQEPSGNTEAFF.

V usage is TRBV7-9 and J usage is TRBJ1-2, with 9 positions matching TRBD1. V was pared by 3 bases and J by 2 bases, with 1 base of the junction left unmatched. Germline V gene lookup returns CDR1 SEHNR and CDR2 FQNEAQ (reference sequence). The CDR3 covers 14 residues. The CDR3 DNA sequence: TGTGCCAGCAGCTTTGGGACAGGGAACTATGGCTACACCTTC. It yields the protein CASSFGTGNYGYTF. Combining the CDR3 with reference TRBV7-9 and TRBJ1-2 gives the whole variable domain DTGVSQNPRHKITKRGQNVTFRCDPISEHNRLYWYRQTLGQGPEFLTYFQNEAQLEKSRLLSDRFSAERPKGSFSTLEIQRTEQGDSAMYLCASSFGTGNYGYTFGSGTRLTVV.

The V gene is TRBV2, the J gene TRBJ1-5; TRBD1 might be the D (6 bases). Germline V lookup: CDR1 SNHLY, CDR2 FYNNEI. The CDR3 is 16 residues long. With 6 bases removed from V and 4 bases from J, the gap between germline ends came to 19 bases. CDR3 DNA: TGTGCCAGCAGCCCACCGGGGGGCCGGGGGAATCAGCCCCAGCATTTT. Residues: CASSPPGGRGNQPQHF.